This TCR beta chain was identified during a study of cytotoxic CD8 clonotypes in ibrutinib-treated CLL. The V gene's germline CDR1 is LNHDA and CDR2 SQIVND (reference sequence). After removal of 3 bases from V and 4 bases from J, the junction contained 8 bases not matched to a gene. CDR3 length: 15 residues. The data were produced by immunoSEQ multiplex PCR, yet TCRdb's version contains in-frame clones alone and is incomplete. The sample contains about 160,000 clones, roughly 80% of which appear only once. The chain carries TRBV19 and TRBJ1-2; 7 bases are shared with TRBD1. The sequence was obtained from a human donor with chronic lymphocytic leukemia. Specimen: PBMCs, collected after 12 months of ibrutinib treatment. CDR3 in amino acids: CASSIAGQASYGYTF. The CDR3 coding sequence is TGTGCCAGTAGTATTGCCGGACAGGCATCCTATGGCTACACCTTC.